The present T cell receptor beta chain was sequenced within a study of shared clonotypes between healthy human individuals. Broader study findings: Among non-shared clonotypes, generation probabilities were lower than among those shared by all four donors.

Germline CDR1 is SGHVS and CDR2 is FQNEAQ. This CDR3 has 15 amino acids. The V end was cut by 1 base, the J end by 8 bases, with 17 bases between. Every subset's genomic DNA went evenly onto several immunoSEQ plates. Authors' methods: Filtering was not the same, since immunoSEQ gave junction-only sequences without quality scores. The protocol was immunoSEQ multiplex PCR, while the TCRdb copy is restricted to in-frame clones and leaves out a portion. D and trimming come from the DNA, and the V and J calls and clone size come from that table. The sample includes 2 million to 2.5 million clones, around 92% of them seen just once. The study drew all its donors from Caucasian adults living in Nashville, Tennessee. A word on this clone: Its antigen remains unknown.

The source of this sequence is a man younger than 35 in good health. Some clones in this sample may be carry-over from other donors' samples. Input material: naive CD4+ T cells from PBMCs. Subset given: CD45RA+ positively selected. The chain uses TRBV7-8 and TRBJ1-2; D perhaps matches TRBD1 (6 bases). CDR3 DNA: TGTGCCAGCAGCTTAGGGGGGCCCTCGAGACAAGGCTACACCTTC. Residues: CASSLGGPSRQGYTF.